One sample yielded the 26 T cell receptor beta chains listed below, sequenced in a study of control samples from healthy donors and cancer patients. Profiling relied on immunoSEQ multiplex PCR, and the TCRdb table lists in-frame clones only, not all of them. Of roughly 370,000 clones in the sample, 80% to 95% are singletons; the top ten hold about 6.3%. What was sequenced was PBMCs. Every receptor here comes from a middle-aged man with head and neck cancer.

This chain connects TRBV3-1 (or the pseudogene TRBV3-2) to TRBJ1-5; 9 nucleotides match TRBD1. This CDR3 region has 15 residues. V trimming: 3 bases; J trimming: 6 bases; junction bases outside the gene matches: 6. Germline CDR1 and CDR2: LGHDT and YNNKEL (reference sequence). The CDR3 DNA sequence: TGTGCCAGCAGCCAGGGGACAGGGCGTGTTCAGCCCCAGCATTTT. This codes for CASSQGTGRVQPQHF.

CDR3 bases: TGTGCCACCTTTGGGGGGCGGATGTTTTTT. Translating it yields CATFGGRMFF. The V call is TRBV21-1, the J call TRBJ2-2. TRBV21-1 is noted as a pseudogene. CDR3 length: 10 amino acids.

The table lists this clone with a count of one. The chain recombines TRBV7-3 with TRBJ2-1, with TRBD2 identical over 10 bases. The CDR3 consists of 15 residues. V shed 4 bases and J 7 bases; nucleotides not matched to a gene: 7. Germline assignment: CDR1 SGHTA and CDR2 FQGTGA. The CDR3 region is CASSYEAGGWNEQFF. The CDR3 DNA follows: TGTGCCAGCAGCTACGAAGCGGGAGGGTGGAATGAGCAGTTCTTC.

The rearrangement uses TRBV28 and TRBJ2-2, with D hard to call. Trimming shortened V by 3 bases and J by 6 bases, and 8 bases separated the two germline ends. The CDR3 spans 13 residues. In germline, CDR1 is MDHEN, CDR2 SYDVKM. CDR3 sequence (DNA): TGTGCCAGCAGTTTTCGGCGTGCCGGGGAGCTGTTTTTT. Translating gives CASSFRRAGELFF.

The chain recombines TRBV29-1 with TRBJ2-1, with D possibly matching TRBD1 (5 bases). The CDR3 loop spans 14 amino acids. The V end was cut by 4 bases, the J end by 0 bases, with 10 bases between. The germline gives CDR1 SQVTM, CDR2 ANQGSEA. In nucleotides, the CDR3 is TGCAGCGTTGGGGGCGCCAGCTCCTACAATGAGCAGTTCTTC. Translated, it gives CSVGGASSYNEQFF.

The V gene is TRBV4-1, the J gene TRBJ2-7, with D perhaps TRBD1 (6 bases). The CDR3 consists of 16 residues. CDR1 and CDR2 from the germline V gene are MGHRA and YSYEKL. V was cut by 0 bases and J by 5 bases, with 17 bases left in between. The CDR3 region is CASSQDTGQLVDEQYF. The CDR3 region has the DNA TGCGCCAGCAGCCAAGATACCGGACAGCTCGTCGACGAGCAGTACTTC.

The rearrangement links TRBV28 to TRBJ2-3; TRBD2 aligns across 8 bases. Unmatched junction bases numbered 7, after V lost 5 bases and J lost 0 bases. The CDR3 totals 16 residues. Germline V gives CDR1 MDHEN, CDR2 SYDVKM. The DNA for the CDR3 is TGTGCCAGCAGTCCGAGCGGGAGAGGAAGCACAGATACGCAGTATTTT. Translation: CASSPSGRGSTDTQYF.

The rearrangement uses TRBV7-9 and TRBJ1-6; D is uncertain. Trimming cost V 1 base and J 5 bases, with 9 bases left between them. The germline V gene has CDR1 SEHNR and CDR2 FQNEAQ (reference sequence). There are 15 residues in the CDR3. The CDR3 sequence: CASSLGGKDNSPLHF. The CDR3 DNA reads TGTGCCAGCAGCTTAGGAGGGAAGGATAATTCACCCCTCCACTTT.

The chain links TRBV3-1 (or the pseudogene TRBV3-2) to TRBJ1-1; possibly TRBD1 for D (5 bases). V gave up 0 bases and J gave up 7 bases, with 15 bases separating them. From germline, CDR1 is LGHDT and CDR2 YNNKEL (reference sequence). This CDR3 is 15 amino acids long. This chain's CDR3 is CASSQDGREWDEAFF. CDR3 DNA: TGTGCCAGCAGCCAAGATGGCAGGGAATGGGATGAAGCTTTCTTT.

The chain joins TRBV12-3 or TRBV12-4 to TRBJ2-3; D gene unclear. The length of the CDR3 is 12 residues. The V gene lost 6 bases and the J gene lost 2 bases, with 6 bases spanning the gap. CDR3 sequence (DNA): TGTGCCAGCAGCGTCCTCACAGATACGCAGTATTTT. Translated: CASSVLTDTQYF.

This sequence joins TRBV28 and TRBJ2-5; 10 bases match TRBD2. The germline V gene has CDR1 MDHEN and CDR2 SYDVKM. This CDR3 contains 16 residues. V lost 3 bases to trimming and J lost 5 bases; unmatched junction nucleotides: 9. The DNA for the CDR3 is TGTGCCAGCAGTTTGGCGGAGCTAGCGGGAGTTGAGACCCAGTACTTC. Amino acids: CASSLAELAGVETQYF.

The chain has TRBV5-6 and TRBJ1-5, with 7 bases identical to TRBD1. This CDR3 contains 16 residues. V shed 4 bases and J 9 bases; nucleotides not matched to a gene: 16. Per the germline V gene, CDR1 is SGHDT and CDR2 is YYEEEE. The CDR3 loop reads CASSISGPTGLGPQHF. Here the CDR3 DNA reads TGTGCCAGCAGCATATCGGGACCGACAGGGCTTGGGCCCCAGCATTTT.

Notes on this clone: The junction departs from germline at one end; a sequencing error may be responsible. The J gene is TRBJ2-5, the V gene TRBV3-1 (or the pseudogene TRBV3-2); perhaps TRBD2 as D (5 bases). The germline gives CDR1 LGHDT, CDR2 YNNKEL (reference sequence). There are 15 residues in the CDR3. This chain's CDR3 is CASSQGSSSQQTQYF. Written as DNA, the CDR3 is TGTGCCAGCAGCCAAGGATCGTCTAGCCAACAGACCCAGTACTTC.

This clone came up a few times. This chain joins TRBV24-1 and TRBJ1-5, with 12 bases matching TRBD1. With V trimmed by 12 bases and J by 6 bases, 5 bases remained unmatched. The CDR3 is made up of 13 amino acids. Germline CDR1 reads KGHDR; CDR2 reads SFDVKD. CDR3 residues: CAVGTGGSQPQHF. CDR3 sequence (DNA): TGTGCCGTCGGGACAGGGGGCAGTCAGCCCCAGCATTTT.

The chain joins TRBV19 to TRBJ2-1, with D unresolved. The length of the CDR3 is 15 residues. The ends were cut back, 1 base at V and 5 bases at J, with 12 bases in the middle. The germline V gene has CDR1 LNHDA and CDR2 SQIVND (reference sequence). The CDR3, as DNA: TGTGCCAGTAGTATAGCCGACCAACTCCACAATGAGCAGTTCTTC. Protein product: CASSIADQLHNEQFF. Filled out from reference TRBV19 and TRBJ2-1, the complete variable domain reads DGGITQSPKYLFRKEGQNVTLSCEQNLNHDAMYWYRQDPGQGLRLIYYSQIVNDFQKGDIAEGYSVSREKKESFPLTVTSAQKNPTAFYLCASSIADQLHNEQFFGPGTRLTVL.

This chain uses TRBV19 with TRBJ1-5; D unresolved. This CDR3 is built from 12 residues. Germline V gives CDR1 LNHDA, CDR2 SQIVND (reference sequence). The V end was cut by 6 bases, the J end by 7 bases, with 10 bases between. CDR3 in DNA: TGTGCCAGTAGCTCCCTCGACCAGCCCCAGCATTTT. Amino acids: CASSSLDQPQHF.

The chain joins TRBV6-4 to TRBJ1-6; tentative D call: TRBD1 (6 bases). V was shortened by 6 bases and J by 5 bases, with 17 bases between the two germline ends. Germline V CDR1 and CDR2: MRHNA, SNTAGT. This CDR3 comprises 16 residues. The CDR3 loop reads CASRETGGANNSPLHF. CDR3 nucleotides: TGTGCCAGCAGGGAGACAGGTGGGGCTAATAATTCACCCCTCCACTTT.

J is TRBJ1-4 and V is TRBV11-2, with D perhaps matching TRBD1 (5 bases). This CDR3 has 17 amino acids. In germline, CDR1 is SGHAT, CDR2 FQNNGV. The ends were cut back, 2 bases at V and 4 bases at J, with 17 bases in the middle. The CDR3 protein is CASSLSLFRRVNEKLFF. As DNA, the CDR3 is TGTGCCAGCAGCTTATCCTTGTTTCGCAGGGTTAATGAAAAACTGTTTTTT.

The chain links TRBV19 to TRBJ1-1; the D is unclear. Trimming took off 8 bases at V and 10 bases at J, with 17 bases between the two ends. The CDR3 is 12 amino acids. The germline V gene encodes CDR1 LNHDA and CDR2 SQIVND (reference sequence). The CDR3 loop is CASAPTAGLAFF. The CDR3, as DNA: TGTGCCAGTGCGCCCACAGCCGGATTAGCTTTCTTT.

V is TRBV7-3 and J is TRBJ1-1, with a tentative D call TRBD1 (6 bases). The CDR3 covers 14 residues. Germline CDR1 SGHTA, CDR2 FQGTGA. The V end was cut by 5 bases, the J end by 4 bases, with 14 bases between. CDR3 protein: CASSATRGVTEAFF. CDR3 coding DNA: TGTGCCAGCAGCGCAACCAGGGGAGTCACTGAAGCTTTCTTT.

The chain uses TRBV6-6 and TRBJ2-7, with 8 bases that match TRBD1. The CDR3 length is 13 residues. Germline V lookup: CDR1 MNHNY, CDR2 SVGAGI (reference sequence). The J segment lost 2 bases and the V segment lost 11 bases, leaving 8 bases of the junction unmatched. This CDR3 reads CASQGQETYEQYF. The CDR3 region has the DNA TGTGCCTCCCAGGGACAGGAAACCTACGAGCAGTACTTC.

The chain joins TRBV28 to TRBJ1-1; 7 bases map to TRBD1. Germline CDR1 and CDR2: MDHEN and SYDVKM. The ends lost 4 bases at V and 4 bases at J; junction bases unmatched: 9. The CDR3 is made up of 15 amino acids. In DNA, the CDR3 is TGTGCCAGCAGTTCGCGGGAGGGGGCGACCACTGAAGCTTTCTTT. Translated: CASSSREGATTEAFF.

This clone appeared a few times. The chain joins TRBV6-5 to TRBJ2-7; D uncertain. The CDR3 spans 13 residues. Germline CDR1 reads MNHEY; CDR2 reads SVGAGI. V was shortened by 6 bases and J by 3 bases, with 12 bases between the two germline ends. The CDR3 sequence: CASRDTFGYEQYF. The CDR3 DNA reads TGTGCCAGCAGGGATACCTTCGGCTACGAGCAGTACTTC.

The chain combines TRBV7-8 with TRBJ2-7; D gene uncertain. The CDR3 spans 11 residues. V was shortened by 5 bases and J by 5 bases, with 7 bases between the two germline ends. Germline-derived CDR1 and CDR2 are SGHVS and FQNEAQ. The CDR3 region has the DNA TGTGCCAGCAGCCCGAGCAACGAGCAGTACTTC. This gives the protein CASSPSNEQYF.

This rearrangement joins TRBV5-4 to TRBJ2-1; D call uncertain. Germline V gene lookup returns CDR1 SGHNT and CDR2 YYREEE (reference sequence). The CDR3 length is 16 residues. Trimming left V 2 bases short and J 5 bases short, with 17 bases between. CDR3 nucleotide sequence: TGTGCCAGCAGCTTCAACGACATAAGTCCACACAATGAGCAGTTCTTC. Translation gives CASSFNDISPHNEQFF.

The rearrangement links TRBV6-6 to TRBJ1-5; D remains unclear. V dropped 0 bases and J dropped 3 bases, with 9 bases sitting between them. The CDR3 extends over 15 amino acids. Per the germline V gene, CDR1 is MNHNY and CDR2 is SVGAGI (reference sequence). The CDR3 DNA sequence: TGTGCCAGCAGTTACTCGCGGGCTCACAATCAGCCCCAGCATTTT. It translates to CASSYSRAHNQPQHF.